The present entry profiles one T cell receptor (beta chain) with its context. These data are taken from a study of Tregs in tolerant kidney transplant recipients. TCRdb's copy holds only in-frame clones and misses some; the assay was immunoSEQ multiplex PCR. This sample has about 120,000 clones; roughly 92% occur once, and the top ten carry around 0.6%. The receptor was derived from a human donor in good health. The sequenced sample consisted of CD4+ T cells from blood.

The CDR3 sequence is CASSLSLAGAGELFF. In DNA form, the CDR3 reads TGTGCCAGCAGTTTATCACTAGCGGGAGCCGGGGAGCTGTTTTTT. V usage is TRBV28 and J usage is TRBJ2-2; 11 bases are a match to TRBD2. The CDR3 covers 15 residues. The V segment lost 1 base and the J segment 6 bases; nucleotides outside the gene matches: 1. Germline CDR1 reads MDHEN; CDR2 reads SYDVKM.